The TCR beta chain described here comes from a study of control samples from healthy donors and cancer patients. The germline gives CDR1 SGHDT, CDR2 YYEEEE. V lost 3 bases and J lost 2; bases outside the gene matches: 4. The CDR3 has 14 residues. TCRdb's copy holds only in-frame clones and misses some; the assay was immunoSEQ multiplex PCR. Among around 150,000 clones listed, about 87% were seen once. The source of this sequence is a young man in good health. V gene TRBV5-6 combines with J gene TRBJ2-7, with 8 bases identical to TRBD2. What was sequenced was blood. The CDR3 DNA reads TGTGCCAGCAGCTCCGTAGCGGGAACCTACGAGCAGTACTTC. Translated, it gives CASSSVAGTYEQYF.